The next 32 T cell receptor beta chains were all read from a single sample in a study of control samples from healthy donors and cancer patients. The method was immunoSEQ multiplex PCR; TCRdb's version includes in-frame clones alone and lacks a portion of them. Altogether roughly 170,000 clones are present, approximately 92% being singletons, with the ten largest covering around 2.2%. The material sequenced was blood. These receptors were collected from a woman in her forties in good health.

The chain recombines TRBV18 with TRBJ2-3, with TRBD2 matching over 7 bases. V was clipped by 3 bases and J by 2 bases; unmatched bases: 8. The CDR3 is made up of 16 amino acids. The germline V gene has CDR1 KGHSH and CDR2 LQKENI. This chain's CDR3 is CASSPAASGPTDTQYF. CDR3 nucleotide sequence: TGTGCCAGCTCACCCGCGGCTAGCGGACCCACAGATACGCAGTATTTT.

This clone came up a few times. This chain connects TRBV5-6 to TRBJ1-1; D ambiguous. Per germline, CDR1 SGHDT and CDR2 YYEEEE. Trimming cost V 1 base and J 0 bases, with 10 bases left between them. This CDR3 has 15 residues. The CDR3 region is CASSLLRVMNTEAFF. CDR3 sequence (DNA): TGTGCCAGCAGCTTGCTACGGGTGATGAACACTGAAGCTTTCTTT.

J is TRBJ1-2 and V is TRBV11-2; tentative D call: TRBD1 (6 bases). This CDR3 has 12 residues. The germline CDR1 and CDR2 sequences are SGHAT and FQNNGV. With 6 bases removed from V and 6 bases from J, the gap between germline ends came to 11 bases. For the CDR3, the DNA is TGTGCCAGCAGACGGGGGCGCGATGGCTACACCTTC. It yields the protein CASRRGRDGYTF.

This chain joins TRBV6-1 and TRBJ1-2; D unresolved. V lost 1 base, J lost 8 bases, and 14 bases lay in between. Looked up from germline, CDR1 is MNHNS and CDR2 is SASEGT. The CDR3 runs 14 residues. CDR3 sequence: CASSEVWGFGGYTF. The CDR3, as DNA: TGTGCCAGCAGTGAAGTGTGGGGTTTCGGGGGCTACACCTTC.

The gene calls are TRBV6-1 and TRBJ1-2, with unresolved D. Germline V gives CDR1 MNHNS, CDR2 SASEGT. V gave up 2 bases and J gave up 5 bases, with 21 bases separating them. The CDR3 extends over 17 amino acids. The DNA for the CDR3 is TGTGCCAGCAGTGAACAGAGGTTGGGCAAATTCCTTTATGGCTACACCTTC. Translating gives CASSEQRLGKFLYGYTF.

The rearrangement joins TRBV2 to TRBJ2-7; no clear D. V was cut by 7 bases and J by 0 bases, with 7 bases left in between. CDR3 length: 12 amino acids. Germline V CDR1 and CDR2: SNHLY, FYNNEI. CDR3 nucleotides: TGTGCCAGCACGGCAGGCTCCTACGAGCAGTACTTC. Encoded protein: CASTAGSYEQYF.

V and J are TRBV9 and TRBJ2-2, with D possibly being TRBD2 (5 bases). The CDR3 extends over 16 amino acids. V gave up 4 bases and J gave up 0 bases, with 13 bases separating them. The germline gives CDR1 SGDLS, CDR2 YYNGEE. The CDR3 is CASSPRGYANTGELFF. The CDR3 DNA is TGTGCCAGCAGCCCCCGGGGTTACGCGAACACCGGGGAGCTGTTTTTT.

This rearrangement joins TRBV5-1 to TRBJ2-3, with TRBD2 matching 9 bases. The V and J ends lost 1 base and 2 bases, in that order; junction bases with no gene match: 5. The CDR3 is made up of 16 amino acids. Germline values: CDR1 SGHRS, CDR2 YFSETQ. CDR3 loop: CASSLQLAGLTDTQYF. The CDR3 DNA reads as TGCGCCAGCAGCTTGCAACTAGCGGGCCTCACAGATACGCAGTATTTT.

This clone was detected only once. The CDR3 coding sequence is TGTGCCAGCAGCCCACGGGACTACTTGAAGAACACCGGGGAGCTGTTTTTT. Its translation: CASSPRDYLKNTGELFF. V and J are TRBV7-3 and TRBJ2-2, with TRBD2 matching 7 bases. Germline CDR1 reads SGHTA; CDR2 reads FQGTGA. Unmatched junction bases numbered 10, after V lost 5 bases and J lost 1 base. The CDR3 loop spans 17 amino acids.

The chain joins TRBV28 to TRBJ1-5; D unclear. Germline lookup yields CDR1 MDHEN and CDR2 SYDVKM. The ends were cut back, 4 bases at V and 11 bases at J, with 15 bases in the middle. The CDR3 has 13 amino acids. Here the CDR3 reads CASSSPTVLAQHF. For the CDR3, the DNA is TGTGCCAGCAGTTCGCCGACCGTCCTAGCCCAGCATTTT.

This chain connects TRBV27 to TRBJ1-4; D is unresolved. V was clipped by 3 bases and J by 0 bases, with 8 bases between them. Germline V gives CDR1 MNHEY, CDR2 SMNVEV (reference sequence). The CDR3 is made up of 15 amino acids. The CDR3 region is CASSFSGATNEKLFF. The CDR3 DNA sequence: TGTGCCAGCAGTTTTTCCGGGGCAACTAATGAAAAACTGTTTTTT. Based on the CDR3 plus reference TRBV27 and TRBJ1-4, the full variable domain is EAQVTQNPRYLITVTGKKLTVTCSQNMNHEYMSWYRQDPGLGLRQIYYSMNVEVTDKGDVPEGYKVSRKEKRNFPLILESPSPNQTSLYFCASSFSGATNEKLFFGSGTQLSVL.

This clone appeared once. The V and J genes are TRBV9 and TRBJ2-2; D not resolved. The CDR3 covers 16 residues. Germline CDR1 and CDR2: SGDLS and YYNGEE. V dropped 7 bases and J dropped 2 bases, with 18 bases sitting between them. CDR3 residues: CASSLTSGTNTGELFF. CDR3 coding DNA: TGTGCCAGCTCCCTAACCTCAGGCACTAACACCGGGGAGCTGTTTTTT.

The V and J genes are TRBV5-6 and TRBJ2-7, with 8 bases that match TRBD1. The ends lost 4 bases at V and 4 bases at J; junction bases unmatched: 4. This CDR3 has 13 amino acids. Germline V gene sequence: CDR1 SGHDT, CDR2 YYEEEE. The CDR3 is CASSKDREYEQYF. The CDR3 DNA is TGTGCCAGCAGCAAGGACAGGGAGTACGAGCAGTACTTC.

V and J are TRBV4-1 and TRBJ1-5; D unresolved. The CDR3 totals 15 residues. In germline, CDR1 is MGHRA, CDR2 YSYEKL. Trimming took 4 bases from V and 2 from J, leaving 12 bases between them. The chain's CDR3 is CASSPTGQGNQPQHF. For the CDR3, the DNA is TGCGCCAGCAGCCCGACCGGCCAGGGCAATCAGCCCCAGCATTTT.

The chain recombines TRBV4-1 with TRBJ1-2; D remains ambiguous. CDR3 length: 14 amino acids. The V gene lost 3 bases and the J gene lost 8 bases, with 16 bases spanning the gap. From germline, CDR1 is MGHRA and CDR2 YSYEKL. The CDR3 sequence is CASSHRVWGQGYTF. CDR3 coding DNA: TGCGCCAGCAGCCACAGAGTATGGGGTCAGGGCTACACCTTC.

The V call is TRBV2, the J call TRBJ1-2; 7 bases are a match to TRBD1. The CDR3 has 16 amino acids. The V gene end was trimmed by 5 bases and the J gene end by 0 bases; junction bases not matched to a gene: 9. CDR1 and CDR2 from the germline V gene are SNHLY and FYNNEI. The CDR3 DNA sequence: TGTGCCAGCAGTCGGGACAGTGGGATAGCTAACTATGGCTACACCTTC. Amino acids: CASSRDSGIANYGYTF.

For the CDR3, the DNA is TGTGCCAGCAGCCCCGGACAGGTTTACAATGAGCAGTTCTTC. Translated, it gives CASSPGQVYNEQFF. V gene TRBV6-5 combines with J gene TRBJ2-1; 7 positions match TRBD1. Germline CDR1 reads MNHEY; CDR2 reads SVGAGI. The J segment lost 4 bases and the V segment lost 6 bases, leaving 6 bases of the junction unmatched. This CDR3 is built from 14 residues.

The V gene is TRBV11-2, the J gene TRBJ1-1; D not resolved. V lost 5 bases and J lost 1, with 17 bases in between. The germline gives CDR1 SGHAT, CDR2 FQNNGV. This CDR3 spans 16 amino acids. CDR3 in DNA: TGTGCCAGCAGCCTCCCCCGGGCAGAATCGAACACTGAAGCTTTCTTT. Amino acid sequence: CASSLPRAESNTEAFF.

J is TRBJ1-5 and V is TRBV11-2; 7 bases line up with TRBD1. V lost 4 bases, J lost 3 bases, and 9 bases stayed unmatched. CDR1 is SGHAT and CDR2 is FQNNGV in the germline V gene. The CDR3 is 16 amino acids. The CDR3 DNA reads as TGTGCCAGCAGCTCCAATAAGGGGGCCGTCAATCAGCCCCAGCATTTT. Translating gives CASSSNKGAVNQPQHF.

This rearrangement joins TRBV5-1 to TRBJ1-2; D unclear. The germline V gene has CDR1 SGHRS and CDR2 YFSETQ. The CDR3 contains 14 residues. V was trimmed by 4 bases and J by 2 bases, leaving 12 bases between them. This CDR3 reads CASSPPLGNYGYTF. In nucleotides, the CDR3 is TGCGCCAGCAGCCCTCCCCTGGGGAACTATGGCTACACCTTC.

The chain links TRBV6-1 to TRBJ2-3; weak D call: TRBD2 (5 bases). This CDR3 has 18 residues. Between the trimmed V and J ends, which lost 3 bases and 6 bases, there was a span of 25 bases. Germline assignment: CDR1 MNHNS and CDR2 SASEGT. CDR3 residues: CASSDSSEVRALQDTQYF. DNA of the CDR3: TGTGCCAGCAGTGATAGTTCGGAGGTCCGGGCTCTTCAGGATACGCAGTATTTT.

This chain uses TRBV5-1 with TRBJ2-7; D gene unclear. The length of the CDR3 is 14 residues. Germline V gene lookup returns CDR1 SGHRS and CDR2 YFSETQ. Trimming took 0 bases from V and 3 from J, leaving 10 bases between them. The CDR3 region has the DNA TGCGCCAGCAGCTTGGCCGGAGCCAGCTACGAGCAGTACTTC. This encodes CASSLAGASYEQYF.

V gene TRBV3-1 (or the pseudogene TRBV3-2) combines with J gene TRBJ2-7; D unresolved. Trimming took 0 bases from V and 1 from J, leaving 10 bases between them. Looked up from germline, CDR1 is LGHDT and CDR2 is YNNKEL (reference sequence). The CDR3 has 15 residues. For the CDR3, the DNA is TGTGCCAGCAGCCAAGAATACCCCCGTTCCTACGAGCAGTACTTC. Translated: CASSQEYPRSYEQYF.

This clone was seen only a few times. This chain connects TRBV6-5 to TRBJ1-2, with 8 bases identical to TRBD1. V was pared by 8 bases and J by 5 bases, with 7 bases of the junction left unmatched. The length of the CDR3 is 13 residues. Germline CDR1 reads MNHEY; CDR2 reads SVGAGI. The CDR3 bases are TGTGCCAGCCGGCAGGGGGCGCTTTATGGCTACACCTTC. This translates into CASRQGALYGYTF.

The chain has TRBV19 and TRBJ1-1, with 7 bases aligning to TRBD1. Trimming cost V 4 bases and J 11 bases; bases outside gene matches: 16. Germline V CDR1 and CDR2: LNHDA, SQIVND (reference sequence). This CDR3 region has 15 residues. The CDR3 region is CASSTHRGLPTDAFF. In DNA form, the CDR3 reads TGTGCCAGTAGTACCCACAGGGGCCTCCCTACCGATGCTTTCTTT.

The rearrangement uses TRBV25-1 and TRBJ2-3; 9 bases align to TRBD2. CDR1 and CDR2 from the germline V gene are MGHDK and SYGVNS. CDR3 length: 15 residues. With V trimmed by 1 base and J by 8 bases, 7 bases remained unmatched. The CDR3 region is CASSEWSGGGGTQYF. The DNA of the CDR3 is TGTGCCAGCAGTGAATGGTCTGGCGGGGGGGGTACGCAGTATTTT.

The rearrangement links TRBV6-1 to TRBJ2-2, with a possible D match to TRBD2 (5 bases). V lost 2 bases, J lost 0 bases, and 10 bases lay in between. Per the germline V gene, CDR1 is MNHNS and CDR2 is SASEGT. CDR3 length equals 16 residues. Here the CDR3 DNA reads TGTGCCAGCAGTGAATATGAGGGTCCGAACACCGGGGAGCTGTTTTTT. Translated, it gives CASSEYEGPNTGELFF.

The chain employs TRBV11-2 and TRBJ2-7; TRBD1 agrees at 10 bases. This CDR3 spans 15 amino acids. V lost 5 bases, J lost 2 bases, and 6 bases stayed unmatched. The germline V gene encodes CDR1 SGHAT and CDR2 FQNNGV. CDR3 residues: CASSQGQGMTYEQYF. As DNA, the CDR3 is TGTGCCAGCAGCCAGGGACAGGGGATGACCTACGAGCAGTACTTC.

The chain couples TRBV19 to TRBJ1-5, with D maybe TRBD1 (5 bases). V shed 11 bases and J shed 0 bases, with 20 bases lying between them. Germline lookup yields CDR1 LNHDA and CDR2 SQIVND (reference sequence). This CDR3 has 16 amino acids. DNA for the CDR3: TGTGCCTCCGCAGGGACCCACTCTTATAGCAATCAGCCCCAGCATTTT. Amino acid sequence: CASAGTHSYSNQPQHF.

The chain uses TRBV28 and TRBJ1-1; no clear D. The CDR3 loop spans 13 amino acids. Per the germline V gene, CDR1 is MDHEN and CDR2 is SYDVKM. V was cut by 7 bases and J by 0 bases, with 9 bases left in between. The CDR3 region has the DNA TGTGCCAGCAATCAAGTTATGAACACTGAAGCTTTCTTT. It translates to CASNQVMNTEAFF.

This chain joins TRBV5-1 and TRBJ1-3; 8 positions agree with TRBD1. The CDR3 runs to 13 residues. J was trimmed by 8 bases and V by 4 bases; bases with no gene match: 5. Germline assignment: CDR1 SGHRS and CDR2 YFSETQ. The CDR3 coding sequence is TGCGCCAGCAGCCGTGGACAGGGTGACACCATATATTTT. The encoded protein is CASSRGQGDTIYF.

The chain joins TRBV6-5 to TRBJ1-2; D remains unclear. The CDR3 extends over 13 amino acids. Germline-derived CDR1 and CDR2 are MNHEY and SVGAGI. V gave up 6 bases and J gave up 4 bases, with 12 bases separating them. CDR3 residues: CASRRSSTYGYTF. The CDR3 region has the DNA TGTGCCAGCAGACGGTCTTCCACCTATGGCTACACCTTC.